This TCR beta chain is drawn from a study of blood T cell repertoires in COVID-19 (TCRdb year 2020). Context from the whole study: Samples covering the acute and convalescent phases of COVID-19 were provided by collaborators in the United States, Italy and Spain. Sample metadata almost always included a de-identified subject ID, COVID-19 status, age in years and sex. The repertoires were released in a freely available public database meant as a resource for research on the immune response to SARS-CoV-2. The dataset comprised deeply sampled blood TCRbeta repertoires from subjects exposed to, actively infected with, or recovered from COVID-19. Where available, HLA class I and class II types were obtained from metadata supplied by the sample provider rather than from assay-based typing. The material from the prospective study consisted of cDNA or gDNA derived from T cells, B-cell-depleted T cells, or PBMCs. The samples were drawn from two sources: the first 160 participants of the ongoing ImmuneRACE study, and over 1,000 subjects contributed by 6 global collaborators.

Each collaborating institution followed its own protocols to collect whole blood in K2EDTA tubes. Collaborator samples were shipped for TCRbeta analysis as frozen whole blood, isolated PBMCs, or DNA extracted from either sample type. Notes on this clone: This clone's antigen is unknown. The sample holds no much larger clone one base away, and base qualities are not on file.

Findings and caveats that apply to the study as a whole: The amount of clinical and demographic metadata varied by source and participant and was provided uncurated.

The immunoSEQ Assay, a bias-controlled multiplex PCR, was used to amplify TCRbeta CDR3 regions from genomic DNA. In the paper's pipeline: The number of nucleated cells in each sample was estimated by amplification of reference gene primers within the assay. To quantify the absolute abundance of each unique TCRbeta CDR3 rearrangement, sequence reads were collapsed and filtered. For each sample, productive Simpson clonality was calculated by taking the square root of Simpson's diversity index across productive rearrangements. The table comes from immuneACCESS by way of TCRdb, which keeps in-frame sequences with V and J called. Part of the clones is missing from these tables; in studies checked, under half for an unresolved V gene and the rest for unknown reasons. V and J calls and clone size are copied from that table; D and trimming were computed from the DNA. The sample profile shows 76,000 or so clones; around nine tenths of them were found once. The top ten hold around 5.8% of the sample.

V sheds 2 bases and J sheds 5 bases, leaving 8 bases between their ends. Reading from cysteine to phenylalanine, the CDR3 counts 13 amino acids. The read is trimmed to its CDR3 DNA, 39 bases read in frame from base 1. Sequences MNHEY (CDR1) and SVGAGI (CDR2) are obtained from the germline V gene. Sequenced: peripheral blood. The source of this sequence is a human donor in a cohort sampled during active COVID-19. Recombination connected TRBV6-5 to TRBJ2-3, and TRBD2 may be the D gene, going by 6 matching bases. CDR3 protein: CASSYHGGDTQYF. The nucleotide sequence reads as follows: TGTGCCAGCAGTTACCACGGGGGAGATACGCAGTATTTT.